Below, one T cell receptor (beta chain) is given with its context. As yet, its antigen is unknown. These data come from a study of beta chain features in type 1 diabetes. Study-wide context: Patients and healthy donors were similar in age, gender and cell yields. Study results and caveats: Moderately but significantly shorter TCRB CDR3s were found in Type 1 diabetes patients in all four CD4+ subsets.

Stem cell-like memory, regulatory, central memory and naive CD4+ cells were sorted via CD45RO/CCR7/CD25/CD127/CD95/CD27. All of the sorted populations showed purity greater than 95%. Expressed TCRB transcripts got sequenced, as all isolated RNA was reverse transcribed. TCRdb's copy holds only in-frame clones and misses some; the assay was immunoSEQ multiplex PCR. This table has a few hundred thousand clones, 8.5% to 10% appearing once. There are 12 residues in the CDR3. Germline CDR1 SQVTM, CDR2 ANQGSEA. Trimming cost V 6 bases and J 8 bases, with 16 bases left between them. The chain links TRBV29-1 to TRBJ1-2, with unresolved D. The sequenced sample was central memory CD4+ T cells from blood. The clonotype comes from a man aged 25-45 years with type 1 diabetes. DNA for the CDR3: TGCAGCGTCCCTCTGCAGGTTCGGGGCTACACCTTC. Protein product: CSVPLQVRGYTF.